The sequence of this T cell receptor (beta chain) was determined in a study of T cells in Graves' hyperthyroidism and ophthalmopathy. Broader study findings: Expanded thyroid clonotypes (above 0.001) were mostly also found in blood. In simple terms, a model built on 13 V-J features told ophthalmopathy apart from stable hyperthyroidism.

Criteria for exclusion of patients were uncontrolled infection, other autoimmune disease, pregnancy or lactation. The source of the PBMCs was approximately 10 ml of fresh peripheral blood. This clonotype was picked up many times. What it recognizes is unknown. There are 15 residues in the CDR3. V lost 5 bases and J lost 5; bases outside the gene matches: 8. The source material, RNA transcripts, was used to amplify TCR beta CDR3 regions. During a first-round RT-PCR of the TCR CDR3, the HTBI primer set was used. TCRdb fed the multiplex PCR reads into MiXCR, producing one record per CDR3 protein. There are about 500,000 distinct CDR3 sequences in the sample; 16% occur only once, and less than 30% lies in the top ten.

The origin of this receptor is a young woman with Graves' ophthalmopathy. J is TRBJ1-5 and V is TRBV12-3 or TRBV12-4; 8 bases agree with TRBD1. Sequenced input: blood. Here the CDR3 DNA reads TGTGCCAGCAGTCGAGGACAGGGCGAACATCAGCCCCAGCATTTT. This codes for CASSRGQGEHQPQHF.